Following are 20 T cell receptor beta chains from one sample sequenced in a study of T cells in Graves' hyperthyroidism and ophthalmopathy. Regions amplified from RNA transcripts were the TCR beta CDR3 regions. The HTBI primer set was used in a first-round RT-PCR of the TCR CDR3. TCRdb ran MiXCR on the multiplex PCR reads and lists one entry per CDR3 protein. In the table there are hundreds of thousands of distinct CDR3 sequences, over 15% of which are singletons. Sequencing input: blood. Receptors originate from a woman aged 18 to 35 with Graves' hyperthyroidism.

This clonotype was seen a handful of times. The CDR3 here is CASSLDQRYTIYF. CDR3 in DNA: TGTGCCAGCAGCTTAGACCAGCGCTACACCATATATTTT. J is TRBJ1-3 and V is TRBV7-8; D unresolved. Trimming left V 1 base short and J 8 bases short, with 9 bases between. The CDR3 has 13 amino acids. The V gene's germline CDR1 is SGHVS and CDR2 FQNEAQ.

At least ten counts were recorded for this clonotype. The genes are TRBV30 and TRBJ2-5; 8 bases fit TRBD1. CDR1 and CDR2 (germline): GTSNPN, SVGIG (reference sequence). CDR3 size: 13 residues. The junction had 5 bases not matched to a gene; V was cut back by 3 bases and J by 5 bases. The CDR3 here is CAWRFRDRETQYF. DNA of the CDR3: TGTGCCTGGAGGTTCCGGGACAGGGAGACCCAGTACTTC.

The sample holds many counts of this clonotype. The V and J genes are TRBV5-1 and TRBJ1-2; TRBD1 aligns across 11 bases. With V trimmed by 3 bases and J by 8 bases, 3 bases remained unmatched. Germline V gene data show CDR1 as SGHRS and CDR2 as YFSETQ. The CDR3 extends over 13 amino acids. The CDR3 bases are TGCGCCAGCAGCTGGACAGGGGGCGAAGGCTACACCTTC. Translated: CASSWTGGEGYTF.

The rearrangement links TRBV12-3 or TRBV12-4 to TRBJ2-7, with D perhaps being TRBD1 or TRBD2 (5 bases each). The CDR3 runs to 13 residues. Trimming cost V 6 bases and J 4 bases, with 13 bases left between them. CDR3 region: CASRPRGGYEQYF. In nucleotides, the CDR3 is TGTGCCAGCAGGCCCCGGGGCGGGTACGAGCAGTACTTC.

At least ten counts were recorded for this clonotype. V is TRBV29-1 and J is TRBJ2-5, with D possibly matching TRBD2 (7 bases). V was clipped by 2 bases and J by 2 bases, with 18 bases between them. CDR1 and CDR2 from the germline V gene are SQVTM and ANQGSEA. The CDR3 is 16 residues long. The CDR3 protein is CSVEKRRGPIQETQYF. CDR3 in DNA: TGCAGCGTTGAAAAGAGGCGGGGGCCTATTCAAGAGACCCAGTACTTC.

The CDR3 protein is CASSLDRGTMNTEAFF. CDR3 in DNA: TGCGCCAGCAGCTTGGACAGGGGGACCATGAACACTGAAGCTTTCTTT. This chain connects TRBV5-1 to TRBJ1-1; 8 bases fit TRBD1. This CDR3 comprises 16 residues. V gave up 0 bases and J gave up 0 bases; unmatched junction bases: 4. Germline V lookup: CDR1 SGHRS, CDR2 YFSETQ.

This clonotype was seen at least ten times. The chain uses TRBV12-3 or TRBV12-4 and TRBJ2-5; D is possibly TRBD1 (5 bases). V gave up 5 bases and J gave up 5 bases, with 18 bases separating them. The CDR3 loop spans 15 amino acids. In DNA form, the CDR3 reads TGTGCCAGCAGTCCACGACCAGGGATTTTTGAGACCCAGTACTTC. The encoded protein is CASSPRPGIFETQYF.

This clonotype was seen many times. This sequence joins TRBV28 and TRBJ2-2; tentative D call: TRBD2 (6 bases). V lost 5 bases and J lost 4, with 14 bases in between. This CDR3 is 15 amino acids long. The germline V gene has CDR1 MDHEN and CDR2 SYDVKM. The CDR3 nucleotides read TGTGCCAGCAGTCCCACCCGGGGAGGCACCGGGGAGCTGTTTTTT. Its translation is CASSPTRGGTGELFF.

This clonotype was counted ten times or more. The CDR3: CASSSTPGDYGYTF. DNA for the CDR3: TGTGCCAGCAGTAGTACGCCCGGGGACTATGGCTACACCTTC. The chain joins TRBV27 to TRBJ1-2; unclear D gene. There are 14 residues in the CDR3. V lost 5 bases and J lost 3, with 13 bases in between. The germline CDR1 and CDR2 sequences are MNHEY and SMNVEV (reference sequence).

This clonotype was recorded many times. The chain carries TRBV14 and TRBJ1-2; D possibly corresponds to TRBD1 (5 bases). Trimming shortened V by 4 bases and J by 3 bases, and 9 bases separated the two germline ends. This CDR3 is built from 13 residues. Germline-derived CDR1 and CDR2 are SGHDN and FVKESK. CDR3 in amino acids: CASSPAGYYGYTF. In DNA form, the CDR3 reads TGTGCCAGCAGCCCGGCAGGGTACTATGGCTACACCTTC.

This clonotype came up a few times. The V gene is TRBV3-1, the J gene TRBJ1-1, with TRBD1 identical over 7 bases. The J segment lost 9 bases and the V segment lost 3 bases, leaving 22 bases of the junction unmatched. The CDR3 spans 18 residues. Germline lookup yields CDR1 LGHDT and CDR2 YNNKEL (reference sequence). Here the CDR3 reads CASSQGIFGTAERGQAFF. The DNA for the CDR3 is TGTGCCAGCAGCCAGGGAATATTCGGGACAGCGGAAAGGGGTCAAGCTTTCTTT.

This clonotype was detected ten times or more. This chain uses TRBV6-5 with TRBJ1-1; TRBD1 aligns across 8 bases. The CDR3 runs to 17 residues. CDR1 MNHEY and CDR2 SVGAGI come from the germline V gene. Germline trimming cut 0 bases from V and 1 base from J; bases unmatched to any gene: 7. The CDR3 region is CASSYSGRGRGNTEAFF. The CDR3 nucleotides read TGTGCCAGCAGTTACTCGGGCAGGGGGCGGGGGAACACTGAAGCTTTCTTT.

The gene calls are TRBV6-1 and TRBJ1-4; D gene unclear. The V end was cut by 6 bases, the J end by 4 bases, with 9 bases between. The CDR3 runs to 13 residues. Per the germline V gene, CDR1 is MNHNS and CDR2 is SASEGT. The CDR3 is CASSDTYNEKLFF. CDR3 DNA: TGTGCCAGCAGCGACACCTATAATGAAAAACTGTTTTTT.

There are many counts of this clonotype. The chain uses TRBV20-1 and TRBJ2-5; D gene uncertain. Per germline, CDR1 DFQATT and CDR2 SNEGSKA (reference sequence). The germline V and J ends were trimmed by 3 bases and 5 bases, with 4 bases remaining between them. The length of the CDR3 is 10 residues. The CDR3 region has the DNA TGCAGTGCTAGTTGGGAGACCCAGTACTTC. It translates to CSASWETQYF.

This clonotype was detected ten times or more. This sequence joins TRBV6-1 and TRBJ2-5; a weak D match, TRBD1 (5 bases). Germline V gene lookup returns CDR1 MNHNS and CDR2 SASEGT. V dropped 2 bases and J dropped 6 bases, with 10 bases sitting between them. This CDR3 comprises 13 residues. The CDR3 region is CASSEPGLKTQYF. The CDR3 DNA sequence: TGTGCCAGCAGTGAACCAGGGTTAAAGACCCAGTACTTC.

The chain joins TRBV28 to TRBJ2-5; possibly TRBD1 for D (6 bases). V shed 3 bases and J shed 5 bases, with 16 bases lying between them. Germline assignment: CDR1 MDHEN and CDR2 SYDVKM. CDR3 length equals 15 residues. CDR3 in amino acids: CASSLGAGKWETQYF. Written as DNA, the CDR3 is TGTGCCAGCAGTTTGGGGGCAGGGAAGTGGGAGACCCAGTACTTC.

This clonotype was detected ten times or more. This chain uses TRBV11-2 with TRBJ2-7, with 8 bases lining up with TRBD1. The CDR3 runs to 15 residues. Germline-derived CDR1 and CDR2 are SGHAT and FQNNGV. V lost 5 bases, J lost 2 bases, and 8 bases stayed unmatched. The CDR3 loop reads CASSRGQGDTYEQYF. CDR3 bases: TGTGCCAGCAGCCGAGGACAGGGTGACACCTACGAGCAGTACTTC. Combining the CDR3 with reference TRBV11-2 and TRBJ2-7 gives the whole variable domain EAGVAQSPRYKIIEKRQSVAFWCNPISGHATLYWYQQILGQGPKLLIQFQNNGVVDDSQLPKDRFSAERLKGVDSTLKIQPAKLEDSAVYLCASSRGQGDTYEQYFGPGTRLTVT.

The sample holds many counts of this clonotype. V gene TRBV19 combines with J gene TRBJ2-7; 7 nucleotides line up with TRBD2. J gave up 2 bases and V 5 bases, and 9 bases lay outside the gene matches. This CDR3 contains 15 residues. Per the germline V gene, CDR1 is LNHDA and CDR2 is SQIVND (reference sequence). CDR3 coding DNA: TGTGCCAGTAGTCAAGGGGAACGGGGGGCCTACGAGCAGTACTTC. It translates to CASSQGERGAYEQYF.

This clonotype was found a few times. The chain has TRBV4-1 and TRBJ2-7; TRBD1 agrees at 9 bases. CDR3 length: 15 amino acids. Per the germline V gene, CDR1 is MGHRA and CDR2 is YSYEKL. Unmatched junction bases numbered 8, after V lost 4 bases and J lost 4 bases. The CDR3 loop is CASSLPGQGVYEQYF. As DNA, the CDR3 is TGCGCCAGCAGCCTACCGGGACAGGGAGTATACGAGCAGTACTTC.

This clonotype occurred many times. V is TRBV6-1 and J is TRBJ1-5; D is possibly TRBD1 (5 bases). CDR1 and CDR2 from the germline V gene are MNHNS and SASEGT. The CDR3 sequence is 13 residues long. V lost 7 bases and J 5 bases, leaving 12 bases between the germline ends. The CDR3 DNA sequence: TGTGCCAGCATGGACAACAGTTATCAGCCCCAGCATTTT. Translating gives CASMDNSYQPQHF.